These T cell receptor beta chains were read from a single sample in a study of cytomegalovirus exposure and HLA in healthy donors. Here immunoSEQ multiplex PCR was the method, and the copy in TCRdb shows in-frame clones only, minus some. The sample has roughly 170,000 clones, roughly four fifths seen once; the top ten hold about 2%. The sample comprised PBMCs. The origin of the receptors is a woman aged 25 to 39 in good health and CMV-seronegative. CDR3s leave out the opening cysteine and the closing phenylalanine or tryptophan. D genes are given only for firm matches.

CDR3aa: ASSWGHPASGANVLT
d_gene: .
v_gene: TRBV27
j_gene: TRBJ2-6

CDR3aa: SVEDGTGTQPQH
d_gene: TRBD1
v_gene: TRBV29-1
j_gene: TRBJ1-5

CDR3aa: SALSGNTEAF
d_gene: .
v_gene: TRBV29-1
j_gene: TRBJ1-1

CDR3aa: ATRDPGGGIWQETQY
d_gene: TRBD2
v_gene: TRBV15
j_gene: TRBJ2-5

CDR3aa: ASSTTGYGYT
d_gene: TRBD1
v_gene: TRBV19
j_gene: TRBJ1-2

CDR3aa: ASSLAGGEFQPQH
d_gene: .
v_gene: TRBV28
j_gene: TRBJ1-5

CDR3aa: ASSLVGWAF
d_gene: .
v_gene: TRBV5-6
j_gene: TRBJ2-1

CDR3aa: AWSVARTERNQPQH
d_gene: .
v_gene: TRBV30
j_gene: TRBJ1-5

CDR3aa: ASSIKTRTDKSYEQY
d_gene: .
v_gene: TRBV19
j_gene: TRBJ2-7

CDR3aa: ASSPGTGGAENGYT
d_gene: TRBD1
v_gene: TRBV7-6
j_gene: TRBJ1-2

CDR3aa: ASRPLAVGSYEQY
d_gene: .
v_gene: TRBV27
j_gene: TRBJ2-7

CDR3aa: ASRNLAGGREQY
d_gene: TRBD2
v_gene: TRBV6-6
j_gene: TRBJ2-7

CDR3aa: ASSFPGQQETQY
d_gene: .
v_gene: TRBV5-4
j_gene: TRBJ2-5

CDR3aa: ASSPRQGPTDTEAF
d_gene: TRBD1
v_gene: TRBV7-3
j_gene: TRBJ1-1

CDR3aa: ASSYTQGTYEQY
d_gene: .
v_gene: TRBV18
j_gene: TRBJ2-7

CDR3aa: ASSLLISYEQY
d_gene: .
v_gene: TRBV5-5
j_gene: TRBJ2-7

CDR3aa: ASSSLTGSYGYT
d_gene: TRBD1
v_gene: TRBV13
j_gene: TRBJ1-2

CDR3aa: ASSDSSGSETQY
d_gene: TRBD2
v_gene: TRBV9
j_gene: TRBJ2-5

CDR3aa: ASSPGTGVETQY
d_gene: TRBD1
v_gene: TRBV18
j_gene: TRBJ2-5

CDR3aa: ASSLAAPYSNQPQH
d_gene: .
v_gene: TRBV5-5
j_gene: TRBJ1-5

CDR3aa: ASSPAAEAF
d_gene: .
v_gene: TRBV28
j_gene: TRBJ1-1

CDR3aa: ASSPTGRKETQY
d_gene: .
v_gene: TRBV5-1
j_gene: TRBJ2-5

CDR3aa: ASSAPGSSYNEQF
d_gene: .
v_gene: TRBV25-1
j_gene: TRBJ2-1

CDR3aa: ASSLTGTGIHEQY
d_gene: TRBD1
v_gene: TRBV5-1
j_gene: TRBJ2-7

CDR3aa: ASSLSGHYEQY
d_gene: .
v_gene: TRBV27
j_gene: TRBJ2-7

CDR3aa: ASSQGQGTTGELF
d_gene: TRBD1
v_gene: TRBV4-1
j_gene: TRBJ2-2

CDR3aa: ASSLGSGDYGYT
d_gene: .
v_gene: TRBV28
j_gene: TRBJ1-2

CDR3aa: ASSDRLASTDTQY
d_gene: .
v_gene: TRBV2
j_gene: TRBJ2-3

CDR3aa: ASSYSGRVYQETQY
d_gene: .
v_gene: TRBV6-5
j_gene: TRBJ2-5

CDR3aa: SSSRPAGPSTDTQY
d_gene: .
v_gene: TRBV7-9
j_gene: TRBJ2-3

CDR3aa: AWSAAGDQPQH
d_gene: .
v_gene: TRBV30
j_gene: TRBJ1-5

CDR3aa: SVEDSGGARNYGYT
d_gene: .
v_gene: TRBV29-1
j_gene: TRBJ1-2

CDR3aa: ASSFTGEDTQY
d_gene: .
v_gene: TRBV5-6
j_gene: TRBJ2-3

CDR3aa: ASSQVARLAGDLETQY
d_gene: TRBD2
v_gene: TRBV14
j_gene: TRBJ2-5